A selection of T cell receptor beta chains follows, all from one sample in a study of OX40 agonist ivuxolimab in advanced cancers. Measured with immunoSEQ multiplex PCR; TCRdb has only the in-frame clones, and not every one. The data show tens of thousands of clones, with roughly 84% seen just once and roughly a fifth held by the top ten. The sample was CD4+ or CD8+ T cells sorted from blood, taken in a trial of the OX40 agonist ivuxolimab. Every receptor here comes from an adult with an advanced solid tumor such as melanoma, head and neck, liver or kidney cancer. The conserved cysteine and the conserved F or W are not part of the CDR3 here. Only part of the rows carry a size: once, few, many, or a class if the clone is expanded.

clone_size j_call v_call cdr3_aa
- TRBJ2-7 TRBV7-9 ASSPGTQTIFYEQY
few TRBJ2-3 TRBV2 ASSEADRGEDTQY
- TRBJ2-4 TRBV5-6 ASSLGAGGVKNIQY
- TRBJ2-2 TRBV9 ASSPSGGAVGELF
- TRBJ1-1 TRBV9 ASSPRQGLDTEAF
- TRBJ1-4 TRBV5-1 ASTAGGGAEKLF
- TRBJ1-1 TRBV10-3 AISDRSNTEAF
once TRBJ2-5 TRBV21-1 ASSSYGREETQY
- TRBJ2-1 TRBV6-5 ASSPNLGAHNEQF
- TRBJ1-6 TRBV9 ASGQGNSPLH
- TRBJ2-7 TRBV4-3 ASSHYQGASYEQY
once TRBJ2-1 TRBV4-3 ASSQVLVGNEQF
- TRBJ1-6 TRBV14 ASSTRVWDSPLH
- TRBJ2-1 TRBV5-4 ASSLLYGGDNEQF
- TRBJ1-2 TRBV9 ASSGTRAGENYGYT
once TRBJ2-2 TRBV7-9 ASSLTGELF
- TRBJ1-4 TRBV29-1 SAGGGETNEKLF
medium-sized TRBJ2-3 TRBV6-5 ASSFLAGRTDTQY
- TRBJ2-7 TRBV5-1 ASSLRQGPYEQY
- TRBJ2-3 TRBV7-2 ASSSGQGFSDTQY
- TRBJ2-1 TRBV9 ASSGLEGGRTNEQF
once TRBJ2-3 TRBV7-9 ASSSRDRLDTQY
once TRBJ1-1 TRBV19 ASSTGSEAF
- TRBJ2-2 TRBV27 ASSLGLAEVGGELF
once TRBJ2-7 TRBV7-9 ASSPLSAEQY
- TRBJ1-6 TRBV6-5 ASCRTGENNSPLH
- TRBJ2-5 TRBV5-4 ASSLSWQETQY
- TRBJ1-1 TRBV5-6 ASRSGGGFTEAF
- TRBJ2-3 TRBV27 ASSPPGSKQY
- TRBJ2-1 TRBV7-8 ASSSGLSSYNEQF
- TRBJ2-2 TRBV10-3 AISELWARNTGELF
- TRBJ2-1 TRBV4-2 ASSLAESSYNEQF
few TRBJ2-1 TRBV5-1 ASSFREYNEQF
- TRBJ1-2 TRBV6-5 ASSYSGGVLGYT
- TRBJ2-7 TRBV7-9 ASSLGQGSIHEQY
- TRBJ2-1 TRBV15 ATSRVGLAGDNEQF
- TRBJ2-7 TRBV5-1 ASSTGGFNEQY
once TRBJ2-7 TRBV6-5 ASSYSIGNEQY
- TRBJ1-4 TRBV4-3 ASSLRQGTEKLF
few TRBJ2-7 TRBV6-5 ASRTSYEQY
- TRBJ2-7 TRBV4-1 ASSHPGQGVHEQY